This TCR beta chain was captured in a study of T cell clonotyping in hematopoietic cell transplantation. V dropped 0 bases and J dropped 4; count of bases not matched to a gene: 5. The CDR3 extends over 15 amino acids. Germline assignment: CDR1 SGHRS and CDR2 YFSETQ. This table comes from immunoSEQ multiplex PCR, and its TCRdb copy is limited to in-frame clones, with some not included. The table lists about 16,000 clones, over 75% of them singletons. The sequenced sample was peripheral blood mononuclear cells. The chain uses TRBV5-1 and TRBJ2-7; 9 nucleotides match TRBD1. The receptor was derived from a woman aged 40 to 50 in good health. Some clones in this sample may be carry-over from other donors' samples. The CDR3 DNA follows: TGCGCCAGCAGCTTGGGGACAGGGGTTACGTACGAGCAGTACTTC. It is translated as CASSLGTGVTYEQYF.